These 23 T cell receptor beta chains came from one sample sequenced in a study of CD8 T cells in Susac syndrome. Reverse transcription of 0.5 to 1 ug RNA was performed with random hexamers. Each CDR3 protein is one row after TCRdb ran MiXCR on the immunoSEQ multiplex PCR reads. The sample lists 100,000 to 150,000 distinct CDR3 sequences; roughly 94% were seen once. The sequencing sample was made of CD4+ T cells from PBMCs. The receptors here all came from a human donor with multiple sclerosis.

As DNA, the CDR3 is TGTGCCAGCAGTTACGCGGGACAGTCCACCGGGGAGCTGTTTTTT. It yields the protein CASSYAGQSTGELFF. The chain recombines TRBV6-6 with TRBJ2-2; D is possibly TRBD1 (7 bases). V dropped 2 bases and J dropped 4 bases, with 11 bases sitting between them. CDR1 MNHNY and CDR2 SVGAGI come from the germline V gene (reference sequence). This CDR3 has 15 residues.

The chain combines TRBV9 with TRBJ2-5; 12 bases align to TRBD2. CDR3 length: 17 amino acids. In germline, CDR1 is SGDLS, CDR2 YYNGEE. V dropped 1 base and J dropped 5; count of bases not matched to a gene: 9. In DNA, the CDR3 is TGTGCCAGCAGCGTAAGGCTAGCGGGAGGGCCGACGGAGACCCAGTACTTC. Translating it yields CASSVRLAGGPTETQYF.

The chain has TRBV7-2 and TRBJ2-5; a weak D match, TRBD1 (6 bases). The CDR3 covers 14 residues. V lost 7 bases, J lost 4 bases, and 16 bases lay in between. Germline V gives CDR1 SGHTA, CDR2 FQGNSA. This chain's CDR3 is CASTTQGFGETQYF. As DNA, the CDR3 is TGTGCCAGCACGACACAGGGATTTGGAGAGACCCAGTACTTC.

The chain combines TRBV29-1 with TRBJ2-5; unclear D gene. Trimming pared 1 base from V and 5 bases from J, leaving 14 bases between. CDR1 and CDR2 from the germline V gene are SQVTM and ANQGSEA. CDR3 length equals 14 residues. The CDR3 sequence: CSVEGLGTTETQYF. The CDR3 coding sequence is TGCAGCGTTGAAGGGCTGGGAACAACGGAGACCCAGTACTTC.

The rearrangement links TRBV20-1 to TRBJ1-5; D remains unclear. The germline V gene has CDR1 DFQATT and CDR2 SNEGSKA (reference sequence). V shed 2 bases and J shed 5 bases, with 10 bases lying between them. The CDR3 sequence is 13 residues long. The CDR3 sequence is CSARLTVDQPQHF. CDR3 nucleotide sequence: TGCAGTGCTAGATTGACCGTCGATCAGCCCCAGCATTTT.

This chain joins TRBV4-2 and TRBJ2-5, with TRBD2 as a possible D gene (5 bases). CDR3 size: 14 residues. V gave up 4 bases and J gave up 5 bases, with 14 bases separating them. The germline gives CDR1 LGHNA, CDR2 YNFKEQ. In nucleotides, the CDR3 is TGTGCCAGCAGCCCCCTACTAGTTGGCGAGACCCAGTACTTC. Protein product: CASSPLLVGETQYF.

The genes are TRBV29-1 and TRBJ2-6, with D unclear. CDR3 length: 13 residues. V was pared by 3 bases and J by 0 bases, with 3 bases between. Germline V CDR1 and CDR2: SQVTM, ANQGSEA. Here the CDR3 reads CSVEPSGANVLTF. The CDR3 DNA follows: TGCAGCGTTGAGCCCTCTGGGGCCAACGTCCTGACTTTC.

The chain joins TRBV5-1 to TRBJ1-2; TRBD1 aligns across 7 bases. Germline V gives CDR1 SGHRS, CDR2 YFSETQ. V lost 0 bases and J lost 4; bases outside the gene matches: 6. The CDR3 is 15 residues long. The CDR3 reads CASSLEVDRAYGYTF. The CDR3, as DNA: TGCGCCAGCAGCTTGGAAGTAGACAGGGCCTATGGCTACACCTTC. The full variable domain, rest sourced from reference TRBV5-1 and TRBJ1-2, is KAGVTQTPRYLIKTRGQQVTLSCSPISGHRSVSWYQQTPGQGLQFLFEYFSETQRNKGNFPGRFSGRQFSNSRSEMNVSTLELGDSALYLCASSLEVDRAYGYTFGSGTRLTVV.

The rearrangement joins TRBV12-3 or TRBV12-4 to TRBJ1-1; no firm D call. V dropped 6 bases and J dropped 10 bases, with 21 bases sitting between them. This CDR3 has 14 residues. Here the CDR3 DNA reads TGTGCCAGCAGCTGGGAGACCCCCGGGTCTGGAGCTTTCTTT. Its protein is CASSWETPGSGAFF.

The sample holds a few counts of this clonotype. DNA of the CDR3: TGTGCCAGCAGTTTATACGGCTACGAGCAGTACTTC. The encoded protein is CASSLYGYEQYF. The genes are TRBV12-3 or TRBV12-4 and TRBJ2-7; D is unresolved. Trimming took 2 bases from V and 3 from J, leaving 5 bases between them. The CDR3 totals 12 residues.

The chain links TRBV3-1 to TRBJ1-1; D possibly corresponds to TRBD1 (6 bases). The CDR3 is 12 residues long. With 0 bases removed from V and 10 bases from J, the gap between germline ends came to 9 bases. CDR1 LGHDT and CDR2 YNNKEL come from the germline V gene (reference sequence). This CDR3 is CASSQETGGAFF. As DNA, the CDR3 is TGTGCCAGCAGCCAAGAGACAGGTGGAGCTTTCTTT.

The table lists this clonotype with a count of one. The V and J genes are TRBV5-8 and TRBJ2-5; the D is unclear. This CDR3 is 14 amino acids long. The V gene's germline CDR1 is SGHTS and CDR2 YDEGEE. The V end lost 0 bases, the J end lost 1 base, and 7 bases lay between the germline ends. CDR3: CASSLGGFQETQYF. The CDR3 coding sequence is TGTGCCAGCAGCTTGGGGGGATTCCAAGAGACCCAGTACTTC.

The rearrangement uses TRBV20-1 and TRBJ1-4; D uncertain. The CDR3 spans 15 residues. CDR1 and CDR2 from the germline V gene are DFQATT and SNEGSKA (reference sequence). The V and J ends lost 6 bases and 5 bases respectively, with 19 bases between them. The CDR3 nucleotides are TGCAGTGCCACTAGACAAGTAAACCGAAATGAAAAACTGTTTTTT. Amino acids: CSATRQVNRNEKLFF.

The chain is built from TRBV15 and TRBJ1-1; D is undetermined. Looked up from germline, CDR1 is LNHNV and CDR2 is YYDKDF (reference sequence). V shed 3 bases and J shed 11 bases, with 16 bases lying between them. The CDR3 contains 13 residues. CDR3 nucleotides: TGTGCCACCAGCAGGGAATCAGGATTTTACGCTTTCTTT. Translated, it gives CATSRESGFYAFF.

The chain couples TRBV6-6 to TRBJ2-1; no definite D call. This CDR3 region has 13 residues. CDR1 is MNHNY, CDR2 SVGAGI, per germline (reference sequence). The ends were cut back, 4 bases at V and 8 bases at J, with 12 bases in the middle. The CDR3 nucleotides read TGTGCCAGCAGTTTCGCATTGCCGGATGAGCAGTTCTTC. Protein: CASSFALPDEQFF.

The rearrangement links TRBV19 to TRBJ1-2; TRBD1 agrees at 8 bases. The CDR3 loop spans 16 amino acids. CDR1 and CDR2 (germline): LNHDA, SQIVND (reference sequence). The junction had 17 bases not matched to a gene; V was cut back by 9 bases and J by 5 bases. CDR3 sequence (DNA): TGTGCCAGCCGACAGGGGTCACTTGAGGGCGAATATGGCTACACCTTC. Its translation: CASRQGSLEGEYGYTF.

V is TRBV30 and J is TRBJ1-3, with no clear D. CDR3 size: 15 residues. The germline CDR1 and CDR2 sequences are GTSNPN and SVGIG (reference sequence). V was pared by 5 bases and J by 2 bases, with 16 bases between. The CDR3 sequence is CAWEAGRLAGNTIYF. The CDR3 region has the DNA TGTGCCTGGGAAGCAGGACGGCTAGCTGGAAACACCATATATTTT.

This chain joins TRBV30 and TRBJ2-7; D call uncertain. V was clipped by 7 bases and J by 0 bases, with 13 bases between them. CDR3 size: 13 residues. The germline V gene has CDR1 GTSNPN and CDR2 SVGIG (reference sequence). CDR3 sequence reads: CASDGELSYEQYF. CDR3 nucleotide sequence: TGTGCCTCCGACGGTGAACTCTCCTACGAGCAGTACTTC.

This chain links TRBV15 with TRBJ1-5, with 8 bases matching TRBD1. The germline V gene has CDR1 LNHNV and CDR2 YYDKDF (reference sequence). The CDR3 extends over 14 amino acids. Losses at the gene ends were 3 bases for V and 4 bases for J; bases not matched to a gene: 2. This CDR3 reads CATSRDRANQPQHF. As DNA, the CDR3 is TGTGCCACCAGCAGGGACAGGGCGAATCAGCCCCAGCATTTT.

J is TRBJ2-1 and V is TRBV9; TRBD2 aligns across 7 bases. CDR1 and CDR2 from the germline V gene are SGDLS and YYNGEE. This CDR3 has 13 residues. V gave up 4 bases and J gave up 10 bases; unmatched junction bases: 8. CDR3 residues: CASSLWDYGEQFF. CDR3 nucleotide sequence: TGTGCCAGCAGCCTGTGGGACTACGGGGAGCAGTTCTTC.

This chain links TRBV29-1 with TRBJ1-5; 12 positions match TRBD1. Per the germline V gene, CDR1 is SQVTM and CDR2 is ANQGSEA. The CDR3 has 16 amino acids. After removal of 4 bases from V and 4 bases from J, the junction contained 8 bases not matched to a gene. The CDR3 DNA reads as TGCAGCGTTGGGGTGGGGACAGGGGGCCGTAATCAGCCCCAGCATTTT. This encodes CSVGVGTGGRNQPQHF.

This clonotype was seen once. CDR3 DNA sequence: TGTGCCAGCAGTTACTCCGATACGGGGGGCAAATACAATGAGCAGTTCTTC. This encodes CASSYSDTGGKYNEQFF. This chain links TRBV6-5 with TRBJ2-1; a weak D match, TRBD2 (7 bases). V was clipped by 0 bases and J by 4 bases, with 16 bases between them. The V gene's germline CDR1 is MNHEY and CDR2 SVGAGI. The length of the CDR3 is 17 residues.

This sequence joins TRBV24-1 and TRBJ2-5; TRBD1 matches 7 bases. The germline CDR1 and CDR2 sequences are KGHDR and SFDVKD. The CDR3 has 15 residues. Trimming cost V 9 bases and J 2 bases; bases outside gene matches: 11. Here the CDR3 reads CATGTGVPGQETQYF. CDR3 in DNA: TGTGCCACCGGAACAGGGGTCCCAGGACAAGAGACCCAGTACTTC.